The 26 T cell receptor beta chains in this list originate from one sample, sequenced in a study of shared T cell receptors in the human thymus. TCRdb's table, derived via immunoSEQ multiplex PCR, lists solely in-frame clones and lacks some. The table records 500,000 to 750,000 clones, roughly 90% of them present only once. These data were also reused for a study on human thymus T cells.

Material for sequencing was thymocytes. The receptor set was obtained from a boy under three years old with a congenital heart defect.

The chain combines TRBV7-3 with TRBJ2-4; TRBD2 aligns across 8 bases. The germline V gene encodes CDR1 SGHTA and CDR2 FQGTGA. V gave up 4 bases and J gave up 0 bases; unmatched junction bases: 11. The CDR3 covers 18 residues. CDR3 DNA: TGTGCCAGCAGCTCAGGAAATACTAGCGGACTAGCCAAAAACATTCAGTACTTC. It translates to CASSSGNTSGLAKNIQYF. Together with reference TRBV7-3 and TRBJ2-4, the CDR3 gives the full variable domain: GAGVSQTPSNKVTEKGKYVELRCDPISGHTALYWYRQSLGQGPEFLIYFQGTGAADDSGLPNDRFFAVRPEGSVSTLKIQRTERGDSAVYLCASSSGNTSGLAKNIQYFGAGTRLSVL.

This clone has a handful of counts. The chain links TRBV19 to TRBJ1-1, with D perhaps matching TRBD1 (6 bases). CDR3 length: 14 residues. Trimming shortened V by 6 bases and J by 4 bases, and 15 bases separated the two germline ends. CDR1 and CDR2 (germline): LNHDA, SQIVND (reference sequence). The CDR3 sequence is CASRPTGCVTEAFF. DNA of the CDR3: TGTGCCAGTAGACCAACAGGGTGTGTCACTGAAGCTTTCTTT.

CDR3 in amino acids: CASSQDPGLAAPYEQYF. CDR3 in DNA: TGTGCCAGCAGCCAAGATCCCGGACTAGCGGCCCCCTACGAGCAGTACTTC. The chain uses TRBV14 and TRBJ2-7; 10 bases fit TRBD2. Unmatched junction bases numbered 7, after V lost 0 bases and J lost 2 bases. The CDR3 runs to 17 residues. Germline-derived CDR1 and CDR2 are SGHDN and FVKESK.

The chain uses TRBV28 and TRBJ1-1; the match to TRBD1 covers 8 bases. This CDR3 spans 12 amino acids. The ends lost 5 bases at V and 8 bases at J; junction bases unmatched: 4. Germline values: CDR1 MDHEN, CDR2 SYDVKM. CDR3 protein: CASSPDREEAFF. CDR3 in DNA: TGTGCCAGCAGTCCGGACAGGGAGGAAGCTTTCTTT.

V is TRBV4-1 and J is TRBJ1-2; D might be TRBD1 (5 bases). CDR3 length: 17 amino acids. Per the germline V gene, CDR1 is MGHRA and CDR2 is YSYEKL. V dropped 1 base and J dropped 5 bases, with 20 bases sitting between them. CDR3 coding DNA: TGCGCCAGCAGCCAAGCCGAGGATACAAGGGGTGGTTATGGCTACACCTTC. Amino acid sequence: CASSQAEDTRGGYGYTF.

This clone came up once. V is TRBV12-5 and J is TRBJ2-1; 10 positions match TRBD2. Germline trimming cut 3 bases from V and 6 bases from J; bases unmatched to any gene: 8. This CDR3 has 16 amino acids. Per the germline V gene, CDR1 is LGHNT and CDR2 is FRNRAP. CDR3 region: CASGFRWLAGANEQFF. The CDR3 DNA reads TGTGCTAGTGGTTTTAGGTGGCTAGCGGGAGCCAATGAGCAGTTCTTC.

This sequence joins TRBV11-2 and TRBJ1-1; TRBD1 is a possible D gene (5 bases). The CDR3 is 15 residues long. Trimming took off 1 base at V and 3 bases at J, with 12 bases between the two ends. Looked up from germline, CDR1 is SGHAT and CDR2 is FQNNGV. In DNA, the CDR3 is TGTGCCAGCAGCTTAGGAGCCCAGGGCTACACTGAAGCTTTCTTT. It codes for CASSLGAQGYTEAFF.

V is TRBV18 and J is TRBJ1-2, with TRBD1 as a possible D gene (5 bases). The germline V and J ends were trimmed by 4 bases and 6 bases, with 15 bases remaining between them. In germline, CDR1 is KGHSH, CDR2 LQKENI. The CDR3 is 14 amino acids. The chain's CDR3 is CASSRPLPRDGYTF. DNA of the CDR3: TGTGCCAGCTCACGGCCCCTCCCCAGGGATGGCTACACCTTC. Complete variable domain (other parts from reference TRBV18 and TRBJ1-2): NAGVMQNPRHLVRRRGQEARLRCSPMKGHSHVYWYRQLPEEGLKFMVYLQKENIIDESGMPKERFSAEFPKEGPSILRIQQVVRGDSAAYFCASSRPLPRDGYTFGSGTRLTVV.

This chain links TRBV5-4 with TRBJ2-3; 9 bases fit TRBD2. V lost 2 bases, J lost 0 bases, and 10 bases stayed unmatched. The CDR3 runs to 18 residues. Germline V gives CDR1 SGHNT, CDR2 YYREEE (reference sequence). This CDR3 is CASSFYGGRAPSTDTQYF. CDR3 nucleotides: TGTGCCAGCAGCTTTTATGGCGGGAGGGCCCCTAGCACAGATACGCAGTATTTT.

The chain recombines TRBV13 with TRBJ2-7; 7 positions agree with TRBD1. V shed 2 bases, J shed 2 bases, and the junction held 6 bases outside the gene matches. CDR1 and CDR2 from the germline V gene are PRHDT and FYEKMQ (reference sequence). The CDR3 length is 15 residues. The CDR3: CASSLTMTGTYEQYF. The CDR3 bases are TGTGCCAGCAGCTTAACGATGACAGGGACCTACGAGCAGTACTTC.

This rearrangement joins TRBV2 to TRBJ2-7; D gene unclear. The CDR3 totals 12 residues. Trimming removed 6 bases at V and 6 bases at J, with 12 bases between. The V gene's germline CDR1 is SNHLY and CDR2 FYNNEI. The CDR3 bases are TGTGCCAGCAGGCCGGGTGGCTTCGAGCAGTACTTC. It codes for CASRPGGFEQYF.

The rearrangement joins TRBV9 to TRBJ2-7, with 10 nucleotides matching TRBD2. This CDR3 comprises 14 residues. Germline CDR1 reads SGDLS; CDR2 reads YYNGEE. The V segment lost 4 bases and the J segment 7 bases; nucleotides outside the gene matches: 8. The CDR3 is CASSIGTSESEQYF. The CDR3 DNA reads as TGTGCCAGCAGCATCGGGACTAGCGAGTCTGAGCAGTACTTC.

The rearrangement joins TRBV7-9 to TRBJ1-5, with TRBD1 matching 9 bases. J gave up 4 bases and V 5 bases, and 3 bases lay outside the gene matches. CDR1 SEHNR and CDR2 FQNEAQ come from the germline V gene (reference sequence). The CDR3 length is 14 residues. CDR3 coding DNA: TGTGCCAGCAGCCGGACAGGGGATAATCAGCCCCAGCATTTT. Its translation: CASSRTGDNQPQHF.

The rearrangement links TRBV6-6 to TRBJ2-7, with 11 bases lining up with TRBD1. The CDR3 spans 16 residues. The J segment lost 2 bases and the V segment lost 4 bases, leaving 7 bases of the junction unmatched. Germline CDR1 MNHNY, CDR2 SVGAGI (reference sequence). Here the CDR3 reads CASSSSGTGGTYEQYF. CDR3 bases: TGTGCCAGCAGTTCCTCCGGGACAGGGGGGACCTACGAGCAGTACTTC.

The chain is built from TRBV2 and TRBJ2-1; weak D call: TRBD1 (7 bases). Germline CDR1 is SNHLY and CDR2 is FYNNEI. This CDR3 contains 17 residues. V was clipped by 4 bases and J by 4 bases, with 20 bases between them. CDR3 region: CASSARGRTGGYNEQFF. DNA for the CDR3: TGTGCCAGCAGTGCCCGAGGGAGGACAGGCGGGTACAATGAGCAGTTCTTC.

The V call is TRBV6-5, the J call TRBJ1-2, with D perhaps matching TRBD1 (5 bases). Germline V CDR1 and CDR2: MNHEY, SVGAGI. Trimming cost V 6 bases and J 3 bases, with 17 bases left between them. CDR3 length: 15 residues. CDR3 nucleotides: TGTGCCAGCAGACACGGGACTCCCTTGGACTATGGCTACACCTTC. Encoded protein: CASRHGTPLDYGYTF.

The CDR3 reads CSVEDGYGARGYEQYF. The CDR3 DNA reads TGCAGCGTTGAAGATGGATACGGGGCCAGGGGATACGAGCAGTACTTC. The J gene is TRBJ2-5, the V gene TRBV29-1, with a tentative D call TRBD1 (6 bases). The J call may be mistaken, given a closer DNA end match to TRBJ2-7. The CDR3 is made up of 16 amino acids. The germline V gene encodes CDR1 SQVTM and CDR2 ANQGSEA.

The J gene is TRBJ2-7, the V gene TRBV7-2; 7 nucleotides line up with TRBD1. CDR1 SGHTA and CDR2 FQGNSA come from the germline V gene. V gave up 3 bases and J gave up 0 bases; unmatched junction bases: 5. The CDR3 loop spans 15 amino acids. This CDR3 reads CASSFKGGYSYEQYF. DNA of the CDR3: TGTGCCAGCAGCTTTAAAGGGGGCTACTCCTACGAGCAGTACTTC.

The CDR3 region is CASGQDGYEQYF. CDR3 DNA: TGCGCCAGCGGACAGGACGGCTACGAGCAGTACTTC. The J gene is TRBJ2-7, the V gene TRBV10-2, with 7 bases matching TRBD1. The CDR3 runs 12 residues. Germline V gene sequence: CDR1 WSHSY, CDR2 SAAADI. With 8 bases clipped from V and 3 bases from J, the junction kept 4 bases outside the gene matches.

The V call is TRBV7-3, the J call TRBJ2-3; TRBD2 aligns across 9 bases. This CDR3 comprises 18 residues. The trim removed 1 base at V and 2 bases at J, leaving 10 bases unmatched. Germline V gene lookup returns CDR1 SGHTA and CDR2 FQGTGA. The CDR3 is CASSLKARTSVPTDTQYF. The CDR3 DNA follows: TGTGCCAGCAGCTTAAAAGCCCGGACTAGCGTCCCCACAGATACGCAGTATTTT.

The genes are TRBV5-1 and TRBJ2-1, with 10 positions matching TRBD2. The germline V gene encodes CDR1 SGHRS and CDR2 YFSETQ. Trimming cost V 0 bases and J 5 bases; bases outside gene matches: 8. This CDR3 is built from 17 residues. CDR3 loop: CASSLGPQREGDNEQFF. The CDR3 DNA reads as TGCGCCAGCAGCTTGGGGCCCCAGCGGGAGGGGGACAATGAGCAGTTCTTC.

The rearrangement links TRBV27 to TRBJ1-5, with 10 bases identical to TRBD1. Germline CDR1 is MNHEY and CDR2 is SMNVEV (reference sequence). Trimming at V came to 2 bases and at J to 0 bases, leaving 4 bases not matched to a gene. The CDR3 has 17 residues. The CDR3 spells CASSLRQGANSNQPQHF. In DNA, the CDR3 is TGTGCCAGCAGTTTACGACAGGGGGCTAATAGCAATCAGCCCCAGCATTTT.

The V and J genes are TRBV7-8 and TRBJ1-5; D perhaps matches TRBD1 (6 bases). The CDR3 consists of 18 residues. The V gene lost 1 base and the J gene lost 0 bases, with 16 bases spanning the gap. Germline lookup yields CDR1 SGHVS and CDR2 FQNEAQ. The CDR3 nucleotides read TGTGCCAGCAGCTTAGGACACTCTACAGGGAATAGCAATCAGCCCCAGCATTTT. This translates into CASSLGHSTGNSNQPQHF.

The V call is TRBV6-6, the J call TRBJ1-2; 7 bases match TRBD1. The germline gives CDR1 MNHNY, CDR2 SVGAGI (reference sequence). The CDR3 length is 13 residues. V lost 5 bases to trimming and J lost 8 bases; unmatched junction nucleotides: 8. The CDR3 bases are TGTGCCAGCAGTCAACAGGGGACGTGCGGCTACACCTTC. Translating gives CASSQQGTCGYTF.

The chain combines TRBV5-8 with TRBJ1-4; 7 nucleotides line up with TRBD1. This CDR3 has 14 amino acids. The V segment lost 4 bases and the J segment 4 bases; nucleotides outside the gene matches: 4. Germline V gene data show CDR1 as SGHTS and CDR2 as YDEGEE. CDR3 protein: CASSLGQSNEKLFF. CDR3 nucleotides: TGTGCCAGCAGCCTGGGACAGAGTAATGAAAAACTGTTTTTT.

The chain carries TRBV6-6 and TRBJ1-4; TRBD1 is a possible D gene (5 bases). The V end was cut by 2 bases, the J end by 0 bases, with 10 bases between. Germline values: CDR1 MNHNY, CDR2 SVGAGI (reference sequence). The CDR3 extends over 16 amino acids. CDR3 region: CASSYIGGSTNEKLFF. The CDR3 bases are TGTGCCAGCAGTTACATCGGGGGGTCAACTAATGAAAAACTGTTTTTT.